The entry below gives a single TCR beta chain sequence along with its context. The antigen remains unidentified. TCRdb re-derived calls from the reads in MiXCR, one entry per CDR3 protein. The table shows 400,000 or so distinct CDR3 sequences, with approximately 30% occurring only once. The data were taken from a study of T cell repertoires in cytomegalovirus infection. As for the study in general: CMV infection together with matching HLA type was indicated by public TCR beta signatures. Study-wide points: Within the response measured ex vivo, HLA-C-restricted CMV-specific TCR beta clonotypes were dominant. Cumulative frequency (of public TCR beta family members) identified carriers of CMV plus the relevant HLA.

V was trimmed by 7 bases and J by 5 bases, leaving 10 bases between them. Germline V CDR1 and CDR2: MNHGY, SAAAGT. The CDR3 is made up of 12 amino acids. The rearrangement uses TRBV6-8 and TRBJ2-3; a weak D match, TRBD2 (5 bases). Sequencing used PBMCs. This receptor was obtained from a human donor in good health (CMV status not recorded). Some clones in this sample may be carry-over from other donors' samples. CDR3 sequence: CASKGRGDTQYF. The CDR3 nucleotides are TGTGCCAGCAAGGGTCGGGGAGATACGCAGTATTTT.